The entry below gives a single TCR beta chain sequence along with its context. The data were taken from a study of T cells in Graves' hyperthyroidism and ophthalmopathy. RNA transcripts gave rise to amplified TCR beta CDR3 regions. Initially, a first-round RT-PCR of the TCR CDR3 employed the HTBI primer set. TCRdb passed the multiplex PCR reads through MiXCR, listing each CDR3 protein once. Among 450,000 to 550,000 distinct CDR3 sequences listed, around a quarter were seen once. This CDR3 is built from 13 residues. Per germline, CDR1 MGHDK and CDR2 SYGVNS. V lost 5 bases and J 8 bases, leaving 12 bases between the germline ends.

The rearrangement uses TRBV25-1 and TRBJ2-2; D is unresolved. The sequence was collected from a young woman with Graves' ophthalmopathy. The material sequenced was blood. The CDR3 nucleotides read TGTGCCAGCAGTTTTGGTATTACTGGGGAGCTGTTTTTT. This sequence encodes CASSFGITGELFF.